The 9 T cell receptor beta chains below all came from one sample that was sequenced in a study of T cells in Graves' hyperthyroidism and ophthalmopathy. It was RNA transcripts that yielded the amplified TCR beta CDR3 regions. RT-PCR in the first round (using the HTBI primer set) targeted the TCR CDR3. TCRdb reprocessed the multiplex PCR reads with MiXCR, giving one entry per CDR3 protein. The sample gives fewer than 650,000 distinct CDR3 sequences, more than 13% of which show up once; roughly 7.1% is in the top ten. Sequencing was carried out using blood. These receptors all come from a woman aged 18 to 35 with Graves' ophthalmopathy.

This clonotype came up many times. This chain joins TRBV20-1 and TRBJ1-1; 7 bases match TRBD1. V was clipped by 6 bases and J by 13 bases; unmatched bases: 14. The CDR3 sequence is 12 residues long. Germline-derived CDR1 and CDR2 are DFQATT and SNEGSKA (reference sequence). The CDR3 here is CSAPRSQGENFF. The CDR3 DNA sequence: TGCAGTGCCCCCCGGTCCCAGGGGGAGAATTTCTTT.

At least ten counts were recorded for this clonotype. The chain has TRBV6-2 or TRBV6-3 and TRBJ2-1; 13 bases are a match to TRBD2. The ends lost 0 bases at V and 4 bases at J; junction bases unmatched: 6. This CDR3 region has 18 residues. Germline CDR1 and CDR2: MNHEY and SVGEGT. In DNA form, the CDR3 reads TGTGCCAGCAGTTACTCAATATCGGGACTAGCGGGGTACAATGAGCAGTTCTTC. Its translation: CASSYSISGLAGYNEQFF.

In its sample, this clonotype was seen a few times. The gene calls are TRBV7-2 and TRBJ1-2; TRBD1 is a possible D gene (6 bases). Germline CDR1 SGHTA, CDR2 FQGNSA. V lost 5 bases and J lost 4, with 20 bases in between. The CDR3 runs 16 residues. CDR3 nucleotide sequence: TGTGCCAGCAGCAGTGCCCGACCGGGACAACTCTATGGCTACACCTTC. Amino acid sequence: CASSSARPGQLYGYTF.

This clonotype was counted a few times. The J gene is TRBJ1-2, the V gene TRBV19, with TRBD1 matching 9 bases. V gave up 7 bases and J gave up 3 bases; unmatched junction bases: 3. There are 13 residues in the CDR3. In germline, CDR1 is LNHDA, CDR2 SQIVND (reference sequence). The CDR3 region is CASTGQGDYGYTF. CDR3 sequence (DNA): TGTGCCAGTACGGGACAGGGTGACTATGGCTACACCTTC.

DNA for the CDR3: TGTGCCAGCAGCTTCAGCGGGGACAGGGGAAATGAGCAGTTCTTC. Translating it yields CASSFSGDRGNEQFF. J is TRBJ2-1 and V is TRBV11-3, with TRBD1 matching 10 bases. The CDR3 runs 15 residues. The V and J ends lost 3 bases and 7 bases, in that order; junction bases with no gene match: 6. The germline CDR1 and CDR2 sequences are SGHNT and YENEEA.

Ten or more counts support this clonotype. V and J are TRBV6-2 or TRBV6-3 and TRBJ2-1; the match to TRBD2 covers 15 bases. CDR1 and CDR2 from the germline V gene are MNHEY and SVGEGT. The V and J ends lost 6 bases and 7 bases, in that order; junction bases with no gene match: 10. This CDR3 is built from 17 residues. CDR3 sequence reads: CASSDSTGLAGGNEQFF. DNA for the CDR3: TGTGCCAGCAGCGATAGCACAGGACTAGCGGGAGGGAATGAGCAGTTCTTC.

The V and J genes are TRBV4-1 and TRBJ2-3, with TRBD2 as a possible D gene (6 bases). V gave up 4 bases and J gave up 2 bases, with 16 bases separating them. CDR1 MGHRA and CDR2 YSYEKL come from the germline V gene. There are 16 residues in the CDR3. The CDR3 DNA reads as TGCGCCAGCAGCCCATTCGGGGGAGGCCACACAGATACGCAGTATTTT. Translation: CASSPFGGGHTDTQYF.

This clonotype turned up a few times. The chain is built from TRBV6-1 and TRBJ2-7; tentatively, D is TRBD2 (7 bases). Germline-derived CDR1 and CDR2 are MNHNS and SASEGT. This CDR3 has 14 amino acids. V lost 5 bases to trimming and J lost 6 bases, with 17 bases between them. CDR3 sequence reads: CASSHPGGLAEQYF. The CDR3 DNA reads TGTGCCAGCAGTCACCCGGGGGGCCTTGCCGAGCAGTACTTC.

This clonotype occurred many times. The chain employs TRBV5-5 and TRBJ1-2; TRBD1 aligns across 8 bases. CDR3 length: 17 residues. Germline CDR1 is SGHKS and CDR2 is YYEKEE (reference sequence). Germline trimming cut 3 bases from V and 4 bases from J; bases unmatched to any gene: 14. In DNA form, the CDR3 reads TGTGCCAGCAGCTCCCCCGGGACAGGTTCGGGAACCTATGGCTACACCTTC. Amino acid sequence: CASSSPGTGSGTYGYTF.